This T cell receptor (beta chain) was captured by sequencing in a study of T cell responses to AZD1222 COVID-19 vaccine (dated by TCRdb to the early 2020s). Background on the whole study: A total of 230 to 250 trial participants underwent TCR sequencing, of whom some 210 received two doses of AZD1222 and about 25 received two doses of the MenACWY control vaccine. Trial participants were enrolled by age into 18-55, 56-69 and 70-plus year subgroups, with approximately 160, 26 and 62 TCR-sequenced participants respectively. What the work shows at the level of the full study, not this receptor alone: No day 14 peak-response samples were available, so repertoires were characterized only after the peak T cell response. CD4 TCRs associated with the vaccine covered the entire spike protein, and the dominant responses were in regions 160-218 and 743-854. After two AZD1222 doses, spike-specific TCR breadth and depth were significantly higher than at day 0 and than in MenACWY recipients. Conclusions about previously exposed vaccinees were limited because only six or seven AZD1222 recipients were SARS-CoV-2 seropositive at baseline. Most participants were white British and females outnumbered males, and the authors suggested that clonal diversity may have been underestimated. Nearly half of unique spike-specific TCRs reportedly recognized epitopes outside regions mutated in the B.1.351 and B.1.1.7 variants. In the small 56-69-year group, the increase in depth fell short of significance, most likely because of low power.

The CDR3 regions of human TCRbeta chains were analyzed by immunosequencing. Per the authors' processing: TCRs in the repertoires were matched against a reference library of SARS-CoV-2-specific TCRs that had been generated with the MIRA antigen-specificity platform. Breadth was defined as the fraction of unique TCRs that were SARS-CoV-2-associated, and depth was defined as the fraction of total T cells that were SARS-CoV-2-associated. Using the MIRA data, each spike-specific TCR was assigned both to the spike region to which the TCR was reactive and to a CD4 or CD8 class. Log10-transformed breadth and depth values were compared by one-way ANOVA with Sidak's multiple comparisons tests. TCRdb took over this immuneACCESS table, retaining in-frame rearrangements with V and J assigned. Such tables are incomplete; in checked studies, under half of the missing clones stem from an unresolved V gene, and the remainder is unexplained. Clone size and the V and J calls come from that table; the DNA yielded D and trimming. Present in this sample are about 150,000 clones, 92% of which were seen just once. The ten biggest clones cover approximately 3.4% of the sample.

Notes on this clone: Its recognized antigen is unknown. No much larger clonotype is one base removed from it; base qualities were not supplied.

The time point tag for this specimen amounts to: about 28 days (+/-7) after the second vaccine dose. AZD1222 recipients with second doses at about 4 weeks or about 12 weeks were pooled, because spike-specific TCR depth and breadth did not differ between schedules. Vaccinee samples came from UK trials COV001 and COV002, including a single-blind randomized controlled phase 2/3 trial of AZD1222 (ChAdOx1 nCoV-19) in healthy adults. Trial participant PBMC samples were collected at day 0 and day 28 after the second dose for TCRbeta chain sequencing. Trimming removed 4 bases from V and 10 bases from J; the gene matches leave 8 bases unexplained. The CDR3 runs 16 residues from the cysteine to the phenylalanine. Of all the DNA, just the CDR3 is kept, 48 bases in frame from base 1. According to the germline V gene, CDR1 reads SGDLS and CDR2 reads YYNGEE.

The rearrangement joined TRBV9 to TRBJ2-1; a stretch of 16 junction bases matches TRBD2. This receptor was taken from an adult who received the AZD1222 COVID-19 vaccine. The material sequenced was peripheral blood, taken 28 days after the second AZD1222 dose. Here is the DNA: TGTGCCAGCAGCACGGGACTAGCGGGAGGGTATCGGGAGCAGTTCTTC. Its protein reads: CASSTGLAGGYREQFF.